The next 14 T cell receptor beta chains were all read from a single sample in a study of persistence of HIV-infected CD4 T cells. Nonspecific anti-CD3/anti-CD28 bead stimulation represents the broad CD4+ T cell repertoire. Sorting of responding CD4+ T cells relied on upregulated CD40 ligand together with CD69. Sequencing used immunoSEQ version 4 in survey mode. Generated by immunoSEQ multiplex PCR, the TCRdb table keeps only in-frame clones and is missing some. This table has over 35,000 clones, roughly nine tenths appearing once. These TCRs are of unknown antigen specificity. Sequencing used CD4+ T cells sorted from PBMCs after approximately 19-hour stimulation, obtained from a patient who received antiretroviral therapy. The receptor set was obtained from an adult man with HIV who was CMV-seropositive.

Comment on this clone: Germline and junction disagree at one end, which may indicate a read error. The rearrangement links TRBV5-4 to TRBJ1-4; no clear D gene. The CDR3 runs to 15 residues. Germline CDR1 reads SGHNT; CDR2 reads YYREEE (reference sequence). CDR3 coding DNA: TGTGCCAGCAGATTGGGTTCCTCAACTAATGAAAAACTGTTTTTT. This codes for CASRLGSSTNEKLFF.

The V and J genes are TRBV2 and TRBJ1-1; the D is unclear. This CDR3 has 14 residues. V lost 11 bases to trimming and J lost 0 bases, with 16 bases between them. Germline CDR1 is SNHLY and CDR2 is FYNNEI. Written as DNA, the CDR3 is TGTGCCGGGCACCCTTTAAGAGTGAACACTGAAGCTTTCTTT. Its translation is CAGHPLRVNTEAFF.

The V gene is TRBV6-5, the J gene TRBJ1-2; 11 bases match TRBD1. Germline-derived CDR1 and CDR2 are MNHEY and SVGAGI. CDR3 length: 15 amino acids. With V trimmed by 5 bases and J by 5 bases, 7 bases remained unmatched. CDR3: CASSPSRDRGYGYTF. The DNA for the CDR3 is TGTGCCAGCAGTCCGTCCCGGGACAGGGGGTATGGCTACACCTTC.

This chain joins TRBV6-5 and TRBJ2-7; a weak D match, TRBD2 (7 bases). The ends were cut back, 7 bases at V and 0 bases at J, with 16 bases in the middle. Germline V gene lookup returns CDR1 MNHEY and CDR2 SVGAGI. The CDR3 is 15 amino acids. The CDR3: CASTSGGGASYEQYF. CDR3 nucleotides: TGTGCCAGCACCAGTGGGGGGGGCGCCTCCTACGAGCAGTACTTC.

This clone was recorded a few times. This chain uses TRBV27 with TRBJ1-6; 9 bases line up with TRBD1. Germline values: CDR1 MNHEY, CDR2 SMNVEV (reference sequence). This CDR3 has 14 amino acids. J was trimmed by 8 bases and V by 6 bases; bases with no gene match: 5. Here the CDR3 DNA reads TGTGCCAGCAGCGCAGGACAGGGGCATTCACCCCTCCACTTT. Protein: CASSAGQGHSPLHF.

The chain has TRBV6-4 and TRBJ1-1; 9 positions agree with TRBD1. Germline V CDR1 and CDR2: MRHNA, SNTAGT. The junction had 12 bases not matched to a gene; V was cut back by 2 bases and J by 8 bases. This CDR3 has 16 amino acids. As DNA, the CDR3 is TGTGCCAGCAGTGACCGTCCCGGGACAGGGAACGCCGAAGCTTTCTTT. The encoded protein is CASSDRPGTGNAEAFF.

The chain joins TRBV10-3 to TRBJ1-3, with a possible D match to TRBD1 (6 bases). This CDR3 region has 14 residues. In germline, CDR1 is ENHRY, CDR2 SYGVKD. The V gene lost 2 bases and the J gene lost 2 bases, with 7 bases spanning the gap. CDR3: CAISEGQTGNTIYF. The CDR3, as DNA: TGTGCCATCAGTGAGGGACAGACTGGAAACACCATATATTTT.

This clone was found once. J is TRBJ1-4 and V is TRBV5-5; D remains ambiguous. The CDR3 totals 16 residues. CDR1 and CDR2 (germline): SGHKS, YYEKEE (reference sequence). Trimming took off 1 base at V and 0 bases at J, with 10 bases between the two ends. The CDR3 region has the DNA TGTGCCAGCAGCTTGAGTGCCGTGGCAACTAATGAAAAACTGTTTTTT. This translates into CASSLSAVATNEKLFF.

The sample holds one count of this clone. The V and J genes are TRBV3-1 (or the pseudogene TRBV3-2) and TRBJ2-7, with D tentatively TRBD1 (5 bases). Trimming left V 6 bases short and J 4 bases short, with 19 bases between. Germline lookup yields CDR1 LGHDT and CDR2 YNNKEL (reference sequence). This CDR3 has 15 amino acids. The CDR3 region has the DNA TGTGCCAGCAGAGACGCCGGGCGACGGACATACGAGCAGTACTTC. Encoded protein: CASRDAGRRTYEQYF.

The V gene is TRBV5-4, the J gene TRBJ2-1; 9 bases line up with TRBD2. Germline V gene data show CDR1 as SGHNT and CDR2 as YYREEE (reference sequence). The CDR3 has 15 amino acids. The trim removed 2 bases at V and 6 bases at J, leaving 6 bases unmatched. The CDR3 region is CASSFASGNTNEQFF. In nucleotides, the CDR3 is TGTGCCAGCAGCTTTGCTAGCGGGAATACCAATGAGCAGTTCTTC. Looking up the rest from reference TRBV5-4 and TRBJ2-1 gives the full variable domain: ETGVTQSPTHLIKTRGQQVTLRCSSQSGHNTVSWYQQALGQGPQFIFQYYREEENGRGNFPPRFSGLQFPNYSSELNVNALELDDSALYLCASSFASGNTNEQFFGPGTRLTVL.

The rearrangement joins TRBV6-6 to TRBJ2-3, with 8 positions matching TRBD2. Losses at the gene ends were 5 bases for V and 2 bases for J; bases not matched to a gene: 9. The V gene's germline CDR1 is MNHNY and CDR2 SVGAGI (reference sequence). This CDR3 is 16 amino acids long. The CDR3: CASSQGLEKATDTQYF. DNA for the CDR3: TGTGCCAGCAGTCAGGGACTAGAAAAAGCCACAGATACGCAGTATTTT.

V is TRBV18 and J is TRBJ1-5, with D possibly being TRBD1 (6 bases). The CDR3 contains 15 residues. CDR1 is KGHSH, CDR2 LQKENI, per germline. Trimming stripped 3 bases from V and 10 bases from J, with 19 bases between. CDR3 sequence: CASSPTDSLRYPQHF. Here the CDR3 DNA reads TGTGCCAGCTCACCCACGGACAGCCTACGGTACCCCCAGCATTTT.

In nucleotides, the CDR3 is TGTGCCAGCAGCTTAAGACTAGCGGGGTCCTCCTACGAGCAGTACTTC. Protein product: CASSLRLAGSSYEQYF. This chain links TRBV11-2 with TRBJ2-7, with TRBD2 matching 11 bases. This CDR3 is built from 16 residues. Trimming took 2 bases from V and 0 from J; bases not matched to a gene: 3. Germline V lookup: CDR1 SGHAT, CDR2 FQNNGV.

The V gene is TRBV24-1, the J gene TRBJ2-5, with D tentatively TRBD1 or TRBD2 (6 bases each). In germline, CDR1 is KGHDR, CDR2 SFDVKD. CDR3 length: 16 residues. Trimming shortened V by 0 bases and J by 4 bases, and 14 bases separated the two germline ends. Written as DNA, the CDR3 is TGTGCCACCAGTGATTTGAAGGCTGGGGGGCGAGAGACCCAGTACTTC. Its protein product is CATSDLKAGGRETQYF.